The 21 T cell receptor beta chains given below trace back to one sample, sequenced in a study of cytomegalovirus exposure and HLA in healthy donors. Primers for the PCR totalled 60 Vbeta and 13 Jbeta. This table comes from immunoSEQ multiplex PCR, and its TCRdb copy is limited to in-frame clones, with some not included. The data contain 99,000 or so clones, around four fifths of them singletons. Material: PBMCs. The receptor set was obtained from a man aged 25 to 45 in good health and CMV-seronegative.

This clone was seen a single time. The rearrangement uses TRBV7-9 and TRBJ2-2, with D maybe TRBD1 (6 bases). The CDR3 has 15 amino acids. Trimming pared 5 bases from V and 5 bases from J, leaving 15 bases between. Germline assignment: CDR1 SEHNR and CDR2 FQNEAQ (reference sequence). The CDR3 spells CASSDAGEKTGELFF. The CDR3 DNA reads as TGTGCCAGCAGCGATGCAGGGGAGAAAACCGGGGAGCTGTTTTTT.

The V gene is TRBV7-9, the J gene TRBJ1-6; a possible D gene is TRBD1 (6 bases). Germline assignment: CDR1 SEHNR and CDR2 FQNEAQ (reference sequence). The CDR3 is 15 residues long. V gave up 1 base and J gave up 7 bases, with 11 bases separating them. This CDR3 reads CASSLEQGGNSPLHF. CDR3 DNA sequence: TGTGCCAGCAGCTTAGAACAGGGTGGGAATTCACCCCTCCACTTT.

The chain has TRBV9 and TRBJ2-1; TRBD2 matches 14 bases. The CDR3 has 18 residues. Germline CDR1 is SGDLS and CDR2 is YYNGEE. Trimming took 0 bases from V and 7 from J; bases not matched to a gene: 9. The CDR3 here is CASSVVGLAGVVGNEQFF. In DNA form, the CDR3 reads TGTGCCAGCAGCGTAGTGGGACTAGCGGGGGTAGTGGGGAATGAGCAGTTCTTC.

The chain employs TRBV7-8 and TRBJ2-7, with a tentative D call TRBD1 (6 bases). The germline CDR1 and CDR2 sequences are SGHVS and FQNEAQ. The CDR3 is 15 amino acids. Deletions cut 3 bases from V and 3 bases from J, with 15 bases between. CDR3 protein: CASSFSSDRIYEQYF. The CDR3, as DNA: TGTGCCAGCAGCTTCTCCAGTGACAGGATCTACGAGCAGTACTTC. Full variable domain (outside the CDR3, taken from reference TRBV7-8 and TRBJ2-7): GAGVSQSPRYKVAKRGQDVALRCDPISGHVSLFWYQQALGQGPEFLTYFQNEAQLDKSGLPSDRFFAERPEGSVSTLKIQRTQQEDSAVYLCASSFSSDRIYEQYFGPGTRLTVT.

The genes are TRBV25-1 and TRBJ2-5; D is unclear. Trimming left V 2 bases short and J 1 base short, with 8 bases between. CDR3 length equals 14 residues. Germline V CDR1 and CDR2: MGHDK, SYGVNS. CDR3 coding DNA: TGTGCCAGCAGTGAAGGAGACGGCCAAGAGACCCAGTACTTC. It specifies CASSEGDGQETQYF.

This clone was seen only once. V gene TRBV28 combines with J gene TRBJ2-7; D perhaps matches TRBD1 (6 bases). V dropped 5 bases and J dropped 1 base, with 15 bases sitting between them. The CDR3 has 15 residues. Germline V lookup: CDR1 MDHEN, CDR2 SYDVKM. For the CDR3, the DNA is TGTGCCAGCAGTATCCGGGACACCTCATCCTACGAGCAGTACTTC. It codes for CASSIRDTSSYEQYF.

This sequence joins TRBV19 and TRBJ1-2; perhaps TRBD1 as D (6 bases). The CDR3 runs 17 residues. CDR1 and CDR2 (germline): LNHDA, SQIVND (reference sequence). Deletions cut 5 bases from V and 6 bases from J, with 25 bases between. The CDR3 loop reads CASSLKITGRASDGYTF. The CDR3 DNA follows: TGTGCCAGTAGTTTAAAGATTACAGGGCGGGCAAGTGATGGCTACACCTTC.

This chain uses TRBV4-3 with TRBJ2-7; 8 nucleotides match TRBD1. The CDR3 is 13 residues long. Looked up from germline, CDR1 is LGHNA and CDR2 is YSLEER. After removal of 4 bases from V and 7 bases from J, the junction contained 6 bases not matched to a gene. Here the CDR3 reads CASSRNRDREQYF. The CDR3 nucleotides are TGCGCCAGCAGCCGAAACCGGGACAGGGAGCAGTACTTC.

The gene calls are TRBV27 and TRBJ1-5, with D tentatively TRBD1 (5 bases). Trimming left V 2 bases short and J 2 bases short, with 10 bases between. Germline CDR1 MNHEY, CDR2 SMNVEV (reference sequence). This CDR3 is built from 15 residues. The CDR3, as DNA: TGTGCCAGCAGTTTAGGGGGGTTAGGCAATCAGCCCCAGCATTTT. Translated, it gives CASSLGGLGNQPQHF.

CDR3 coding DNA: TGCGCCAGCAGCCAAGATGGTGGGCAGGGGGCGGCGGATACGCAGTATTTT. This codes for CASSQDGGQGAADTQYF. The chain carries TRBV4-1 and TRBJ2-3, with TRBD1 matching 8 bases. J lost 6 bases, V lost 0 bases, and 11 bases had no gene match. The CDR3 consists of 17 residues. From germline, CDR1 is MGHRA and CDR2 YSYEKL.

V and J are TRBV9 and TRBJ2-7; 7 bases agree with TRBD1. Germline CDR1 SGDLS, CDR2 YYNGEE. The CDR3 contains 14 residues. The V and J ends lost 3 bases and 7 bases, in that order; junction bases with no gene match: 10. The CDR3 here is CASSALGTGEEQYF. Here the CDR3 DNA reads TGTGCCAGCAGCGCGTTAGGTACAGGGGAGGAGCAGTACTTC. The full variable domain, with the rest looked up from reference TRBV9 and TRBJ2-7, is DSGVTQTPKHLITATGQRVTLRCSPRSGDLSVYWYQQSLDQGLQFLIQYYNGEERAKGNILERFSAQQFPDLHSELNLSSLELGDSALYFCASSALGTGEEQYFGPGTRLTVT.

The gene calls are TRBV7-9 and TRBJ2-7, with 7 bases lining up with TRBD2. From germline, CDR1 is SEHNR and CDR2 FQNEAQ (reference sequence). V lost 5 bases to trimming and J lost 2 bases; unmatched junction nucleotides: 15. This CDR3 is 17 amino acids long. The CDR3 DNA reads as TGTGCCAGCAGCCCCTTTCTGAGGGAAGCGGGGCCCTACGAGCAGTACTTC. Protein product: CASSPFLREAGPYEQYF. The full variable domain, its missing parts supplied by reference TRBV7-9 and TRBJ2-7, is DTGVSQNPRHKITKRGQNVTFRCDPISEHNRLYWYRQTLGQGPEFLTYFQNEAQLEKSRLLSDRFSAERPKGSFSTLEIQRTEQGDSAMYLCASSPFLREAGPYEQYFGPGTRLTVT.

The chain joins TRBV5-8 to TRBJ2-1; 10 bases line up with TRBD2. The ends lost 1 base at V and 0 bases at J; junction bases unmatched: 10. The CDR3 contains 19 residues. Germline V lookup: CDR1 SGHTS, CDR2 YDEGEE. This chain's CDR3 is CASSLWASGGLSSYNEQFF. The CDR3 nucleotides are TGTGCCAGCAGCTTGTGGGCTAGCGGGGGCCTAAGCTCCTACAATGAGCAGTTCTTC.

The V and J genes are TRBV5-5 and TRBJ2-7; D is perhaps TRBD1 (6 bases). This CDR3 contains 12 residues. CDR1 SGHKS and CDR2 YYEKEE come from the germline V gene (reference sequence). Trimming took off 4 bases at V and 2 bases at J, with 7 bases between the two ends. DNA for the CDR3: TGTGCCAGCAGCCGGGACACCTACGAGCAGTACTTC. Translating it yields CASSRDTYEQYF. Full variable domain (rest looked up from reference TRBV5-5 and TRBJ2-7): DAGVTQSPTHLIKTRGQQVTLRCSPISGHKSVSWYQQVLGQGPQFIFQYYEKEERGRGNFPDRFSARQFPNYSSELNVNALLLGDSALYLCASSRDTYEQYFGPGTRLTVT.

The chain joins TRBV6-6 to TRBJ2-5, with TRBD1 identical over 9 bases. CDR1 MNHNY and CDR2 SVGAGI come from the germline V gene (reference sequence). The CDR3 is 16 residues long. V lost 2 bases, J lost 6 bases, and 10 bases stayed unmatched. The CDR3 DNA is TGTGCCAGCAGTTACGGTACGGGACAGGGCTCGAAGACCCAGTACTTC. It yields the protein CASSYGTGQGSKTQYF.

CDR3: CASSQGLAGQYEQYF. CDR3 DNA sequence: TGCGCCAGCAGCCAAGGACTAGCGGGGCAGTACGAGCAGTACTTC. V usage is TRBV4-3 and J usage is TRBJ2-7, with 11 bases lining up with TRBD2. Germline CDR1 LGHNA, CDR2 YSLEER. Trimming cost V 1 base and J 4 bases; bases outside gene matches: 3. The CDR3 is made up of 15 amino acids.

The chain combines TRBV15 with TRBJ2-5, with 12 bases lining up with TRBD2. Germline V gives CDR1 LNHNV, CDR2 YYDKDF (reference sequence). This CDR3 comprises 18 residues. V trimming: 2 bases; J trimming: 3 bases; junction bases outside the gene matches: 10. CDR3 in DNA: TGTGCCACCAGCAGACCTCTAACTAGCGGGGGGACCAAAGAGACCCAGTACTTC. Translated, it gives CATSRPLTSGGTKETQYF.

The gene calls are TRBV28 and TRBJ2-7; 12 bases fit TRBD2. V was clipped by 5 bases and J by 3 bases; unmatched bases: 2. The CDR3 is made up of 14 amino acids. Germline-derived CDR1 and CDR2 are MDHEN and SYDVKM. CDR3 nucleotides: TGTGCCAGCAGTCTAGCGGGAGGGTACTACGAGCAGTACTTC. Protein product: CASSLAGGYYEQYF.

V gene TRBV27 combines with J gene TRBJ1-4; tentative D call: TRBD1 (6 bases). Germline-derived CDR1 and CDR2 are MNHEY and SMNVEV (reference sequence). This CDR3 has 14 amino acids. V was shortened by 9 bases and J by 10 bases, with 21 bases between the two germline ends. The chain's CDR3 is CARRRTAAGGKLFF. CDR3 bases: TGTGCCAGACGCCGGACAGCCGCAGGAGGAAAACTGTTTTTT.

Written as DNA, the CDR3 is TGTGCCAGCTCACCATTTCGACTAGCGGGAAATGAGCAGTTCTTC. Encoded protein: CASSPFRLAGNEQFF. V usage is TRBV18 and J usage is TRBJ2-1; 11 positions match TRBD2. CDR3 length: 15 amino acids. The V gene end was trimmed by 2 bases and the J gene end by 7 bases; junction bases not matched to a gene: 4. CDR1 and CDR2 from the germline V gene are KGHSH and LQKENI.

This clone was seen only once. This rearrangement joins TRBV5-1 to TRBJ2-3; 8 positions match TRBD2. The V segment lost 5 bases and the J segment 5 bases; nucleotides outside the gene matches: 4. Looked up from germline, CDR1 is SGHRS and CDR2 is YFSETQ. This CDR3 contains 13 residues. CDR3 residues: CASSTSGLDTQYF. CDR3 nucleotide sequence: TGCGCCAGCAGTACTAGCGGTTTAGATACGCAGTATTTT.